The rows below give T cell receptor beta chains drawn from one sample of a study of T cells in localized non-small cell lung cancer. Some clones are missing from TCRdb's copy, which holds only in-frame ones; the method was immunoSEQ multiplex PCR. The data contain some 85,000 clones, around 82% of them singletons. Sequences were derived from PBMCs, sampled before any cancer treatment. The receptors stem from a man between 35 and 75 years old with stage II squamous cell lung carcinoma. Each CDR3 is given with its conserved first and last residue. Fields, in order: clone size, D gene, J gene, V gene, CDR3 protein, CDR3 DNA. D genes are given only for firm matches. Rows may omit the clone size; those that give it use once, few, many or a size class.

few TRBD1 TRBJ1-5 TRBV5-1 CASSSGTDNQPQHF TGCGCCAGCAGCTCCGGGACAGACAATCAGCCCCAGCATTTT
NA NA TRBJ2-7 TRBV7-2 CASSLVPERYEQYF TGTGCCAGCAGCTTAGTTCCAGAGAGGTACGAGCAGTACTTC
NA TRBD1 TRBJ1-1 TRBV9 CASSVMSGQGIEAFF TGTGCCAGCAGCGTTATGTCGGGACAGGGTATTGAAGCTTTCTTT
NA NA TRBJ2-1 TRBV25-1 CASSEWGTDNEQFF TGTGCCAGCAGTGAATGGGGTACCGACAATGAGCAGTTCTTC
NA TRBD1 TRBJ1-1 TRBV9 CASSALTGRVSFF TGTGCCAGCAGCGCGTTGACAGGGAGGGTCAGTTTCTTT
NA NA TRBJ1-4 TRBV11-2 CASSPTTQNEKLFF TGTGCCAGCAGCCCCACAACCCAGAATGAAAAACTGTTTTTT
once NA TRBJ1-5 TRBV28 CASRKSDQPQHF TGTGCCAGCAGGAAAAGCGATCAGCCCCAGCATTTT
many NA TRBJ2-2 TRBV2 CASSVEWDNTGELFF TGTGCCAGCAGCGTGGAATGGGATAACACCGGGGAGCTGTTTTTT
NA NA TRBJ2-7 TRBV7-3 CASSSPGQRYEQYF TGTGCCAGCAGCTCACCGGGACAACGCTACGAGCAGTACTTC
once NA TRBJ2-7 TRBV15 CATSRALGEQYF TGTGCCACCAGCAGGGCCCTTGGGGAGCAGTACTTC
NA TRBD1 TRBJ1-1 TRBV27 CASTPLQGAGGTEAFF TGTGCCAGCACCCCTTTACAGGGGGCGGGTGGCACTGAAGCTTTCTTT
few NA TRBJ2-5 TRBV2 CASALAETQYF TGTGCCAGCGCTCTAGCAGAGACCCAGTACTTC
NA NA TRBJ2-3 TRBV5-6 CASSKDRTDTQYF TGTGCCAGCAGCAAAGACAGGACAGATACGCAGTATTTT
NA NA TRBJ1-1 TRBV27 CASSSPGGGGNTEAFF TGTGCCAGCAGTTCCCCTGGTGGGGGTGGGAACACTGAAGCTTTCTTT
NA TRBD2 TRBJ2-7 TRBV2 CASRSAGDTYEQYF TGTGCCAGCAGGTCAGCGGGGGATACCTACGAGCAGTACTTC
NA TRBD2 TRBJ2-3 TRBV27 CASRRRETNTDTQYF TGTGCCAGCAGACGGCGGGAGACCAACACAGATACGCAGTATTTT
many TRBD2 TRBJ2-1 TRBV15 CATSPGLGEQFF TGTGCCACCAGCCCAGGACTAGGTGAGCAGTTCTTC
once NA TRBJ1-5 TRBV6-5 CASSWGTPNQPQHF TGTGCCAGCAGTTGGGGAACGCCTAATCAGCCCCAGCATTTT
NA TRBD1 TRBJ2-7 TRBV5-5 CASREGQGTYEQYF TGTGCCAGCAGGGAAGGACAGGGGACCTACGAGCAGTACTTC
NA TRBD2 TRBJ2-7 TRBV28 CASSSLPRGLADRRSTYEQYF TGTGCCAGCAGTTCTCTTCCGAGGGGACTAGCGGACCGAAGAAGCACCTACGAGCAGTACTTC
NA NA TRBJ1-5 TRBV6-5 CASMADSNQPQHF TGTGCCAGCATGGCGGATAGCAATCAGCCCCAGCATTTT
NA NA TRBJ1-2 TRBV4-3 CASSQEAQANYGYTF TGCGCCAGCAGCCAAGAAGCCCAGGCTAACTATGGCTACACCTTC
NA TRBD2 TRBJ2-5 TRBV14 CASSPLAGGGQETQYF TGTGCCAGCAGCCCCCTAGCGGGGGGGGGCCAAGAGACCCAGTACTTC